A single T cell receptor beta chain is shown here with its context. Its antigen is currently unknown. Germline loops: CDR1 SGDLS, CDR2 YYNGEE. Trimming pared 0 bases from V and 1 base from J, leaving 13 bases between. The CDR3 spans 16 residues. The data derive from a study of cytomegalovirus exposure and HLA in healthy donors. Study-level points and caveats: Prior analysis indicated that the majority of TCR beta V segments exhibited productivity approximately 87% or approximately 30% of the time. CMV antigen specificity was confirmed in vitro for three CMV-associated chains. In a later analysis, specific HLA alleles were associated with 15,000 to 20,000 TCR beta sequences at a 0.05 false discovery rate. Several of the most significant clusters appeared, in a later analysis, to be linked to common viral pathogens.

The PCR had 60 Vbeta and 13 Jbeta primers. TCRdb's table, derived via immunoSEQ multiplex PCR, lists solely in-frame clones and lacks some. The table lists 95,000 to 100,000 clones, around 77% of them singletons. The chain combines TRBV9 with TRBJ1-2, with no clear D. Input material: PBMCs. The TCR originated in a woman aged 55-69 years in good health and CMV-seropositive. CDR3 residues: CASSVGEGAFNYGYTF. The DNA for the CDR3 is TGTGCCAGCAGCGTAGGTGAAGGAGCCTTTAACTATGGCTACACCTTC.